The 8 T cell receptor beta chains given below trace back to one sample, sequenced in a study of blood T cell repertoires in COVID-19. The protocol was immunoSEQ multiplex PCR, while the TCRdb copy is restricted to in-frame clones and leaves out a portion. The data show more than 95,000 clones, roughly four fifths seen once. Sequencing was performed on peripheral blood. The receptor set was obtained from a man aged 25 to 45 with COVID-19, enrolled during active disease.

V and J are TRBV24-1 and TRBJ2-1; 10 nucleotides match TRBD2. Per germline, CDR1 KGHDR and CDR2 SFDVKD. The V segment lost 4 bases and the J segment 3 bases; nucleotides outside the gene matches: 11. The CDR3 extends over 18 amino acids. The CDR3 region has the DNA TGTGCCACCAGTGACCCATCCCCGACTAGCGGGTTCTACAATGAGCAGTTCTTC. Translating it yields CATSDPSPTSGFYNEQFF.

The chain links TRBV19 to TRBJ1-4, with D tentatively TRBD1 (5 bases). The CDR3 is made up of 14 amino acids. The germline V gene encodes CDR1 LNHDA and CDR2 SQIVND (reference sequence). V lost 3 bases and J 4 bases, leaving 9 bases between the germline ends. CDR3 loop: CASSIPGFNEKLFF. CDR3 DNA: TGTGCCAGTAGTATCCCAGGGTTTAATGAAAAACTGTTTTTT.

The chain uses TRBV30 and TRBJ1-4, with 7 bases that match TRBD1. CDR3 size: 15 residues. Trimming removed 2 bases from V and 4 bases from J; junction bases left unmatched: 7. From germline, CDR1 is GTSNPN and CDR2 SVGIG (reference sequence). CDR3 nucleotide sequence: TGTGCCTGGAGTAGCTCCGACAGGGATAATGAAAAACTGTTTTTT. Its translation: CAWSSSDRDNEKLFF. The full variable domain, completed using reference TRBV30 and TRBJ1-4, is SQTIHQWPATLVQPVGSPLSLECTVEGTSNPNLYWYRQAAGRGLQLLFYSVGIGQISSEVPQNLSASRPQDRQFILSSKKLLLSDSGFYLCAWSSSDRDNEKLFFGSGTQLSVL.

The CDR3 nucleotides are TGTGCCAGCAGCCCTCAGACAGGGGGCGGCACAGATACGCAGTATTTT. This encodes CASSPQTGGGTDTQYF. The rearrangement uses TRBV7-3 and TRBJ2-3; 10 nucleotides align to TRBD1. The germline V gene has CDR1 SGHTA and CDR2 FQGTGA. CDR3 size: 16 residues. The junction had 6 bases not matched to a gene; V was cut back by 5 bases and J by 1 base. The whole variable domain, filled in from reference TRBV7-3 and TRBJ2-3, reads GAGVSQTPSNKVTEKGKYVELRCDPISGHTALYWYRQSLGQGPEFLIYFQGTGAADDSGLPNDRFFAVRPEGSVSTLKIQRTERGDSAVYLCASSPQTGGGTDTQYFGPGTRLTVL.

V is TRBV28 and J is TRBJ1-2, with 9 bases identical to TRBD1. V lost 2 bases to trimming and J lost 1 base; unmatched junction nucleotides: 5. The length of the CDR3 is 16 residues. CDR1 and CDR2 from the germline V gene are MDHEN and SYDVKM. Written as DNA, the CDR3 is TGTGCCAGCAGTTTAAGAGGACAGGGGATTAACTATGGCTACACCTTC. Protein: CASSLRGQGINYGYTF.

The chain combines TRBV27 with TRBJ1-1, with 7 bases aligning to TRBD1. After removal of 4 bases from V and 3 bases from J, the junction contained 11 bases not matched to a gene. The V gene's germline CDR1 is MNHEY and CDR2 SMNVEV (reference sequence). This CDR3 has 16 amino acids. CDR3: CASSSRPGGPDTEAFF. As DNA, the CDR3 is TGTGCCAGCAGTTCCCGGCCAGGGGGTCCGGACACTGAAGCTTTCTTT.

The chain carries TRBV7-3 and TRBJ2-3, with D tentatively TRBD2 (6 bases). Per germline, CDR1 SGHTA and CDR2 FQGTGA. The CDR3 contains 15 residues. Trimming cost V 3 bases and J 1 base, with 11 bases left between them. The CDR3 region has the DNA TGTGCCAGCAGCTTTCGTCCGGGGGGCACAGATACGCAGTATTTT. It is translated as CASSFRPGGTDTQYF. Full variable domain (missing parts from reference TRBV7-3 and TRBJ2-3): GAGVSQTPSNKVTEKGKYVELRCDPISGHTALYWYRQSLGQGPEFLIYFQGTGAADDSGLPNDRFFAVRPEGSVSTLKIQRTERGDSAVYLCASSFRPGGTDTQYFGPGTRLTVL.

This clone has only a few counts. The V call is TRBV18, the J call TRBJ2-7; 8 nucleotides line up with TRBD1. Germline V gives CDR1 KGHSH, CDR2 LQKENI. The CDR3 is made up of 14 amino acids. J gave up 4 bases and V 1 base, and 3 bases lay outside the gene matches. CDR3 in DNA: TGTGCCAGCTCACCACAGGGACAGGATTACGAGCAGTACTTC. This codes for CASSPQGQDYEQYF.